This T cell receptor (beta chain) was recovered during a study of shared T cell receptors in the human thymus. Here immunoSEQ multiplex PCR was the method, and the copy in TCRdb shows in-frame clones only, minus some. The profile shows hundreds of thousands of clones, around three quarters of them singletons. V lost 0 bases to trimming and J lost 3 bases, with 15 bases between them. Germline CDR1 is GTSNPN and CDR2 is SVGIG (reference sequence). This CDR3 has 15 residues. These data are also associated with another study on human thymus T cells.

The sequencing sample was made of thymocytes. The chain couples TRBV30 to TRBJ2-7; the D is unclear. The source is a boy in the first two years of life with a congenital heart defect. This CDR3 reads CAWSVRYRVVYEQYF. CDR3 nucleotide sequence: TGTGCCTGGAGTGTCCGCTACCGCGTTGTCTACGAGCAGTACTTC.